One sample yielded the 27 T cell receptor beta chains listed below, sequenced in a study of CD8 T cells in ankylosing spondylitis. TCRdb reprocessed the 5' RACE reads with MiXCR, giving one entry per CDR3 protein. The sample includes about 360,000 distinct CDR3 sequences, around 20% of them seen just once. Sequencing was performed on blood, either unsorted or a sorted T cell fraction (not recorded which). Receptors were obtained from a male donor with ankylosing spondylitis or in good health (not recorded which).

V usage is TRBV9 and J usage is TRBJ2-1; D is unresolved. V gave up 3 bases and J gave up 0 bases, with 10 bases separating them. The CDR3 runs to 15 residues. CDR1 and CDR2 from the germline V gene are SGDLS and YYNGEE. The CDR3 is CASSADFSSYNEQFF. DNA of the CDR3: TGTGCCAGCAGCGCCGACTTTAGCTCCTACAATGAGCAGTTCTTC. Full variable domain (outside the CDR3, taken from reference TRBV9 and TRBJ2-1): DSGVTQTPKHLITATGQRVTLRCSPRSGDLSVYWYQQSLDQGLQFLIQYYNGEERAKGNILERFSAQQFPDLHSELNLSSLELGDSALYFCASSADFSSYNEQFFGPGTRLTVL.

This rearrangement joins TRBV6-1 to TRBJ2-1; tentatively, D is TRBD1 (6 bases). V shed 4 bases and J shed 1 base, with 29 bases lying between them. The CDR3 spans 21 residues. The germline V gene has CDR1 MNHNS and CDR2 SASEGT. The CDR3 nucleotides read TGTGCCAGCAGTGGCCGACGGCAGGGGAATGGAGTCGAGAGGTCCTACAATGAGCAGTTCTTC. Translating gives CASSGRRQGNGVERSYNEQFF.

This clonotype showed up just a few times. The chain's CDR3 is CASGIRSNSPLHF. CDR3 nucleotides: TGTGCCAGCGGTATCAGATCTAATTCACCCCTCCACTTT. The V call is TRBV27, the J call TRBJ1-6; D uncertain. The germline V gene encodes CDR1 MNHEY and CDR2 SMNVEV (reference sequence). The germline V and J ends were trimmed by 8 bases and 6 bases, with 11 bases remaining between them. CDR3 length: 13 amino acids.

The CDR3 nucleotides read TGTGCCAGTAGTATAGGGGCAGCGGGCAGGGACGAGCAGTACTTC. The encoded protein is CASSIGAAGRDEQYF. V gene TRBV19 combines with J gene TRBJ2-7; TRBD2 is a possible D gene (6 bases). V dropped 1 base and J dropped 5 bases, with 15 bases sitting between them. This CDR3 is built from 15 residues. Germline V gene lookup returns CDR1 LNHDA and CDR2 SQIVND (reference sequence).

This clonotype was seen more than once but under ten times. The chain carries TRBV3-1 and TRBJ2-7; D not certain. The germline V and J ends were trimmed by 4 bases and 3 bases, with 10 bases remaining between them. The CDR3 is made up of 13 amino acids. Germline V lookup: CDR1 LGHDT, CDR2 YNNKEL (reference sequence). CDR3 in amino acids: CASSPNWDYEQYF. DNA for the CDR3: TGTGCCAGCAGCCCGAACTGGGACTACGAGCAGTACTTC.

This chain joins TRBV6-1 and TRBJ2-7; 7 bases are a match to TRBD1. In germline, CDR1 is MNHNS, CDR2 SASEGT. This CDR3 is 14 amino acids long. The trim removed 6 bases at V and 6 bases at J, leaving 11 bases unmatched. The CDR3 is CASRQMDRIGEQYF. DNA of the CDR3: TGTGCCAGCAGACAGATGGACAGGATTGGCGAGCAGTACTTC.

J is TRBJ2-7 and V is TRBV19; D might be TRBD2 (5 bases). The V end was cut by 5 bases, the J end by 0 bases, with 14 bases between. The CDR3 spans 15 residues. Per the germline V gene, CDR1 is LNHDA and CDR2 is SQIVND (reference sequence). The chain's CDR3 is CASSFSDSISYEQYF. The CDR3 nucleotides read TGTGCCAGTAGTTTTTCGGACTCGATCTCCTACGAGCAGTACTTC.

This clonotype was counted only a few times. The chain employs TRBV11-2 and TRBJ2-5; a weak D match, TRBD1 (5 bases). V was trimmed by 0 bases and J by 2 bases, leaving 10 bases between them. The CDR3 length is 15 residues. Germline CDR1 is SGHAT and CDR2 is FQNNGV. Here the CDR3 DNA reads TGTGCCAGCAGCTTAGAGGTGACAGTGCAAGAGACCCAGTACTTC. It is translated as CASSLEVTVQETQYF. The full variable domain, in which reference TRBV11-2 and TRBJ2-5 provide the parts outside the CDR3, is EAGVAQSPRYKIIEKRQSVAFWCNPISGHATLYWYQQILGQGPKLLIQFQNNGVVDDSQLPKDRFSAERLKGVDSTLKIQPAKLEDSAVYLCASSLEVTVQETQYFGPGTRLLVL.

This clonotype was detected a few times. V gene TRBV12-3 or TRBV12-4 combines with J gene TRBJ2-7; D possibly corresponds to TRBD2 (6 bases). With 6 bases removed from V and 5 bases from J, the gap between germline ends came to 14 bases. The CDR3 runs to 13 residues. The chain's CDR3 is CASRAGSSHEQYF. The CDR3 DNA follows: TGTGCCAGCAGAGCCGGGAGTTCCCACGAGCAGTACTTC.

The genes are TRBV20-1 and TRBJ1-6, with a weak D call TRBD1 (5 bases). V lost 3 bases to trimming and J lost 7 bases, with 7 bases between them. Germline V lookup: CDR1 DFQATT, CDR2 SNEGSKA (reference sequence). This CDR3 is built from 12 residues. The CDR3 protein is CSARAGNSPLHF. CDR3 DNA: TGCAGTGCTAGGGCAGGGAATTCACCCCTCCACTTT.

This clonotype was detected a few times. The chain links TRBV20-1 to TRBJ2-2, with TRBD2 as a possible D gene (6 bases). The length of the CDR3 is 16 residues. Trimming took 1 base from V and 7 from J, leaving 19 bases between them. Germline assignment: CDR1 DFQATT and CDR2 SNEGSKA (reference sequence). The CDR3 sequence is CSARAPGLPWGGELFF. CDR3 nucleotides: TGCAGTGCTAGAGCTCCGGGACTCCCCTGGGGCGGGGAGCTGTTTTTT.

The chain recombines TRBV6-5 with TRBJ1-1, with D hard to call. CDR3 length: 16 amino acids. Germline V CDR1 and CDR2: MNHEY, SVGAGI. The ends were cut back, 5 bases at V and 5 bases at J, with 21 bases in the middle. In DNA form, the CDR3 reads TGTGCCAGCAGTCTACCTAGCGGGAGCCTCGGTACTGAAGCTTTCTTT. Translation: CASSLPSGSLGTEAFF.

The J gene is TRBJ2-5, the V gene TRBV3-1; no reliable D call. Germline CDR1 reads LGHDT; CDR2 reads YNNKEL (reference sequence). Trimming left V 0 bases short and J 1 base short, with 9 bases between. This CDR3 spans 15 amino acids. The CDR3 spells CASSQDRLGQETQYF. The CDR3 DNA is TGTGCCAGCAGCCAAGACAGGCTAGGCCAAGAGACCCAGTACTTC.

The genes are TRBV7-9 and TRBJ2-7; 7 bases map to TRBD2. CDR1 is SEHNR and CDR2 is FQNEAQ in the germline V gene (reference sequence). The CDR3 is 14 amino acids. V dropped 5 bases and J dropped 0; count of bases not matched to a gene: 4. CDR3: CASSAGVSSYEQYF. The CDR3 DNA reads as TGTGCCAGCAGCGCGGGGGTATCCTCCTACGAGCAGTACTTC.

This chain uses TRBV7-9 with TRBJ2-2; D is perhaps TRBD2 (5 bases). Germline CDR1 SEHNR, CDR2 FQNEAQ (reference sequence). The CDR3 extends over 12 amino acids. V was cut by 8 bases and J by 6 bases, with 10 bases left in between. The CDR3 DNA sequence: TGTGCCAGCGAGGGAAGGCCCGGGGAGCTGTTTTTT. Its protein product is CASEGRPGELFF.

This clonotype was counted between two and nine times. The rearrangement links TRBV28 to TRBJ2-7; D is ambiguous. Per the germline V gene, CDR1 is MDHEN and CDR2 is SYDVKM. V shed 3 bases and J shed 4 bases, with 10 bases lying between them. The CDR3 has 13 residues. In nucleotides, the CDR3 is TGTGCCAGCAGTTTGAGATTAGTTTACGAGCAGTACTTC. Translating gives CASSLRLVYEQYF.

This clonotype appeared a few times. V is TRBV29-1 and J is TRBJ2-5, with 7 bases matching TRBD1. V trimming: 4 bases; J trimming: 5 bases; junction bases outside the gene matches: 7. The CDR3 has 13 amino acids. Germline V gives CDR1 SQVTM, CDR2 ANQGSEA. CDR3: CSVVEGAGETQYF. The CDR3 coding sequence is TGCAGCGTTGTTGAGGGGGCCGGGGAGACCCAGTACTTC.

This clonotype was counted at least ten times. The chain is built from TRBV29-1 and TRBJ2-3; weak D call: TRBD2 (5 bases). Germline CDR1 is SQVTM and CDR2 is ANQGSEA. There are 12 residues in the CDR3. V shed 8 bases and J shed 1 base, with 10 bases lying between them. The CDR3 loop reads CSKRAGTDTQYF. DNA of the CDR3: TGCAGCAAGAGGGCTGGCACAGATACGCAGTATTTT.

This clonotype was seen at least ten times. The CDR3 here is CASREGAVNEQFF. As DNA, the CDR3 is TGCGCCAGCAGAGAAGGAGCGGTGAATGAGCAGTTCTTC. V is TRBV5-1 and J is TRBJ2-1, with D possibly being TRBD2 (5 bases). The CDR3 contains 13 residues. V lost 5 bases and J 7 bases, leaving 13 bases between the germline ends. The germline CDR1 and CDR2 sequences are SGHRS and YFSETQ.

This clonotype has only a few counts. V and J are TRBV29-1 and TRBJ2-5; a weak D match, TRBD1 (5 bases). This CDR3 is 19 amino acids long. V shed 0 bases and J shed 5 bases, with 28 bases lying between them. The germline V gene encodes CDR1 SQVTM and CDR2 ANQGSEA. CDR3 amino acids: CSVEDDVLRSLNSGETQYF. Written as DNA, the CDR3 is TGCAGCGTTGAAGATGACGTCCTCCGCTCTTTGAATTCAGGGGAGACCCAGTACTTC.

The chain couples TRBV2 to TRBJ2-7; tentatively, D is TRBD2 (7 bases). CDR3 size: 14 residues. Germline V lookup: CDR1 SNHLY, CDR2 FYNNEI. Between the trimmed V and J ends, which lost 4 bases and 3 bases, there was a span of 13 bases. The CDR3 DNA follows: TGTGCCAGCAGTGGTGGCGGGGGCCGCTACGAGCAGTACTTC. This codes for CASSGGGGRYEQYF.

The sample holds a few counts of this clonotype. The gene calls are TRBV10-3 and TRBJ2-7; D call uncertain. V gave up 2 bases and J gave up 4 bases, with 9 bases separating them. The germline gives CDR1 ENHRY, CDR2 SYGVKD. CDR3 length equals 13 residues. The CDR3 DNA follows: TGTGCCATCAGTGAGATTGGGGTTTACGAGCAGTACTTC. Amino acids: CAISEIGVYEQYF.

This clonotype was seen more than once but under ten times. This sequence joins TRBV10-3 and TRBJ2-7; perhaps D is TRBD1 or TRBD2 (5 bases each). CDR1 is ENHRY and CDR2 is SYGVKD in the germline V gene. Trimming shortened V by 6 bases and J by 6 bases, and 21 bases separated the two germline ends. The CDR3 spans 15 residues. CDR3: CAIRDETLGAIEQYF. The CDR3 nucleotides read TGTGCCATCAGGGATGAGACTCTCGGGGCTATCGAGCAGTACTTC.

This clonotype was found many times. CDR3 bases: TGCAGCGTTGATTCTGGAAACACCATATATTTT. The encoded protein is CSVDSGNTIYF. The chain couples TRBV29-1 to TRBJ1-3; D unresolved. Germline V gene data show CDR1 as SQVTM and CDR2 as ANQGSEA. This CDR3 contains 11 residues. V shed 3 bases and J shed 1 base, with 1 base lying between them. The whole variable domain, filled in from reference TRBV29-1 and TRBJ1-3, reads SAVISQKPSRDICQRGTSLTIQCQVDSQVTMMFWYRQQPGQSLTLIATANQGSEATYESGFVIDKFPISRPNLTFSTLTVSNMSPEDSSIYLCSVDSGNTIYFGEGSWLTVV.

The gene calls are TRBV29-1 and TRBJ2-7; perhaps TRBD2 as D (5 bases). The V and J ends lost 4 bases and 6 bases respectively, with 13 bases between them. The CDR3 is 12 residues long. Germline values: CDR1 SQVTM, CDR2 ANQGSEA. CDR3 sequence: CSVAPRAGEQYF. The CDR3 DNA reads TGCAGCGTTGCCCCGCGGGCGGGCGAGCAGTACTTC.

This chain joins TRBV6-1 and TRBJ2-1; tentative D call: TRBD1 (6 bases). CDR3 size: 13 residues. CDR1 and CDR2 from the germline V gene are MNHNS and SASEGT. V gave up 7 bases and J gave up 4 bases, with 11 bases separating them. The CDR3 reads CASKDSLYNEQFF. CDR3 DNA: TGTGCCAGCAAGGACAGTCTTTACAATGAGCAGTTCTTC.

This clonotype was detected a few times. The chain is built from TRBV27 and TRBJ1-2, with D possibly matching TRBD1 (6 bases). Trimming took off 5 bases at V and 4 bases at J, with 11 bases between the two ends. Germline CDR1 MNHEY, CDR2 SMNVEV (reference sequence). The CDR3 is 13 amino acids. The CDR3 here is CASSIQGSYGYTF. The CDR3 DNA reads as TGTGCCAGCAGTATACAGGGATCCTATGGCTACACCTTC.